A single sample gave rise to the 2 T cell receptor beta chains below, sequenced in a study of T cells in Graves' hyperthyroidism and ophthalmopathy. TCR beta CDR3 regions were amplified from RNA. Primed by the HTBI set, a first-round RT-PCR was run on the TCR CDR3. MiXCR, applied by TCRdb to the multiplex PCR reads, yields one record per CDR3 protein. The sample holds approximately 600,000 distinct CDR3 sequences; around 14% are singletons and the top ten take approximately 6.4%. The sample was blood. The receptors originated from a woman aged 18-29 years with Graves' ophthalmopathy.

The table lists this clonotype with many counts. The DNA for the CDR3 is TGTGCCACCAAGCCGGGACAGGGGGCGGGGCAGCCCCAGCATTTT. Amino acids: CATKPGQGAGQPQHF. The J gene is TRBJ1-5, the V gene TRBV2; 12 nucleotides align to TRBD1. In germline, CDR1 is SNHLY, CDR2 FYNNEI. Germline trimming cut 10 bases from V and 7 bases from J; bases unmatched to any gene: 11. The CDR3 covers 15 residues.

Points on this clonotype: Being one base from a much bigger clone, this may be a read error. J is TRBJ2-2 and V is TRBV12-3 or TRBV12-4; perhaps TRBD2 as D (6 bases). The CDR3 spans 17 residues. Trimming stripped 6 bases from V and 4 bases from J, with 21 bases between. For the CDR3, the DNA is TGTGCCAGCAGCCCCCCCCCTCAGCGGGCTCTCACCGGGGAGCTGTTTTTT. This sequence encodes CASSPPPQRALTGELFF.